In this sample, the clone carrying this TCR beta chain turned up a few times. The sample is drawn from a study of CD4 and CD8 cells across lung adenocarcinoma regions. Donors had localized lung adenocarcinoma, a non-small cell lung cancer. The CDR3 contains 16 residues. CDR1 and CDR2 (germline): SGHNT, YENEEA. TCRdb itself ran the PCR reads through MiXCR, one entry per CDR3 protein. The sample includes roughly 3,900 distinct CDR3 sequences, 55% to 75% of them seen just once. Sequences were obtained from CD4+ T cells from the center of a lung tumor. The sequence was obtained from a male donor with lung adenocarcinoma. The CD4 and CD8 labels of this study may be unreliable. The rearrangement uses TRBV11-3 and TRBJ2-5, with 9 bases aligning to TRBD1. The DNA end favors TRBJ2-7, so the J call may be wrong. CDR3 in DNA: TGTGCCAGCAGCTTAGGCCCAGGACAGGGGTCCCACGAGCAGTACTTC. It encodes CASSLGPGQGSHEQYF.